These 14 T cell receptor beta chains came from one sample sequenced in a study of blood T cell repertoires in COVID-19. Some clones are missing from TCRdb's copy, which holds only in-frame ones; the method was immunoSEQ multiplex PCR. The profile shows 200,000 to 300,000 clones, over 75% of them singletons. Source material: peripheral blood. These receptors originate from a woman aged 25 to 39 with acute or convalescent COVID-19.

CDR3 residues: CASPGQGDTGELFF. In DNA, the CDR3 is TGCGCCAGCCCGGGACAGGGAGACACCGGGGAGCTGTTTTTT. V usage is TRBV5-1 and J usage is TRBJ2-2; TRBD1 matches 9 bases. The CDR3 sequence is 14 residues long. Germline loops: CDR1 SGHRS, CDR2 YFSETQ. Trimming cost V 7 bases and J 3 bases; bases outside gene matches: 4.

The chain couples TRBV4-1 to TRBJ2-1; no definite D call. This CDR3 contains 15 residues. Germline CDR1 MGHRA, CDR2 YSYEKL. Between the trimmed V and J ends, which lost 0 bases and 4 bases, there was a span of 10 bases. CDR3 sequence reads: CASSQDSVAYNEQFF. The CDR3 DNA reads TGCGCCAGCAGCCAAGATTCGGTCGCATACAATGAGCAGTTCTTC.

About this clone itself: The identical CDR3 is also encoded by other nucleotide sequences in the sample. This chain connects TRBV10-1 to TRBJ2-2; D is ambiguous. From germline, CDR1 is WNHNN and CDR2 SYGVQD (reference sequence). The CDR3 loop spans 13 amino acids. Trimming stripped 3 bases from V and 3 bases from J, with 5 bases between. The chain's CDR3 is CASSDRDTGELFF. The CDR3 region has the DNA TGCGCCAGCAGTGATCGGGACACCGGGGAGCTGTTTTTT.

J is TRBJ2-2 and V is TRBV25-1; maybe TRBD1 (6 bases). Germline V CDR1 and CDR2: MGHDK, SYGVNS. CDR3 length: 15 residues. V was trimmed by 3 bases and J by 0 bases, leaving 8 bases between them. CDR3 amino acids: CASSDWTANTGELFF. The CDR3 DNA reads as TGTGCCAGCAGTGATTGGACAGCGAACACCGGGGAGCTGTTTTTT. The full variable domain, with the rest looked up from reference TRBV25-1 and TRBJ2-2, is EADIYQTPRYLVIGTGKKITLECSQTMGHDKMYWYQQDPGMELHLIHYSYGVNSTEKGDLSSESTVSRIRTEHFPLTLESARPSHTSQYLCASSDWTANTGELFFGEGSRLTVL.

The chain has TRBV18 and TRBJ2-7, with TRBD2 as a possible D gene (6 bases). There are 14 residues in the CDR3. V dropped 3 bases and J dropped 6 bases, with 15 bases sitting between them. Germline V gene sequence: CDR1 KGHSH, CDR2 LQKENI. Here the CDR3 DNA reads TGTGCCAGCTCACCCACTAGCCCCAGCGCCGAGCAGTACTTC. It encodes CASSPTSPSAEQYF.

This chain links TRBV9 with TRBJ2-3, with 10 bases fitting TRBD2. V lost 0 bases to trimming and J lost 9 bases; unmatched junction nucleotides: 4. The CDR3 loop spans 14 amino acids. Per germline, CDR1 SGDLS and CDR2 YYNGEE. CDR3 loop: CASSVESSGGTQYF. CDR3 DNA sequence: TGTGCCAGCAGCGTAGAGAGTAGCGGGGGGACGCAGTATTTT.

This rearrangement joins TRBV11-3 to TRBJ2-7; 12 bases match TRBD2. This CDR3 is built from 19 residues. V shed 5 bases, J shed 5 bases, and the junction held 19 bases outside the gene matches. Per germline, CDR1 SGHNT and CDR2 YENEEA. The CDR3 DNA is TGTGCCAGCAGCCGAAAGGTCGGAGCTAGCGGGAGGGCCCCCAACGAGCAGTACTTC. It encodes CASSRKVGASGRAPNEQYF. Using reference TRBV11-3 and TRBJ2-7 for the parts outside the CDR3, the full variable domain is EAGVVQSPRYKIIEKKQPVAFWCNPISGHNTLYWYLQNLGQGPELLIRYENEEAVDDSQLPKDRFSAERLKGVDSTLKIQPAELGDSAVYLCASSRKVGASGRAPNEQYFGPGTRLTVT.

The chain uses TRBV24-1 and TRBJ2-1, with D tentatively TRBD1 (5 bases). CDR3 length equals 15 residues. The V gene lost 5 bases and the J gene lost 6 bases, with 16 bases spanning the gap. Germline V lookup: CDR1 KGHDR, CDR2 SFDVKD. The CDR3: CATSALDRETNEQFF. CDR3 bases: TGTGCCACCAGTGCCCTCGACAGAGAAACCAATGAGCAGTTCTTC.

V gene TRBV27 combines with J gene TRBJ1-1; D unresolved. Trimming removed 3 bases at V and 7 bases at J, with 12 bases between. The CDR3 length is 13 residues. The germline V gene has CDR1 MNHEY and CDR2 SMNVEV (reference sequence). The CDR3 reads CASSLPGRVEAFF. CDR3 nucleotides: TGTGCCAGCAGTTTGCCGGGGAGGGTTGAAGCTTTCTTT.

The chain recombines TRBV9 with TRBJ1-4; 8 bases match TRBD1. Germline CDR1 SGDLS, CDR2 YYNGEE. The V segment lost 6 bases and the J segment 3 bases; nucleotides outside the gene matches: 7. The CDR3 has 15 amino acids. The CDR3 DNA reads TGTGCCAGCAACCGACAGGGGAACGCTAATGAAAAACTGTTTTTT. It is translated as CASNRQGNANEKLFF.

This chain connects TRBV21-1 to TRBJ2-7; the table's D call, TRBD1, was not checked against the DNA. TRBV21-1 represents a pseudogene. The CDR3 runs 15 residues. The CDR3 DNA is TGTGCCAGCAGCAAAACCGGGACAGGGGAAGTCGAGCAGTACTTC. Protein sequence: CASSKTGTGEVEQYF.

The J gene is TRBJ2-2, the V gene TRBV7-8; D unresolved. V was pared by 3 bases and J by 5 bases, with 16 bases between. This CDR3 is built from 16 residues. Germline V gene data show CDR1 as SGHVS and CDR2 as FQNEAQ. CDR3 in amino acids: CASSFLPNPSTGELFF. DNA for the CDR3: TGTGCCAGCAGCTTCCTCCCTAATCCCTCGACCGGGGAGCTGTTTTTT. The variable domain in full, completed from reference TRBV7-8 and TRBJ2-2, reads GAGVSQSPRYKVAKRGQDVALRCDPISGHVSLFWYQQALGQGPEFLTYFQNEAQLDKSGLPSDRFFAERPEGSVSTLKIQRTQQEDSAVYLCASSFLPNPSTGELFFGEGSRLTVL.

The chain is built from TRBV7-2 and TRBJ2-3; TRBD2 aligns across 11 bases. The germline CDR1 and CDR2 sequences are SGHTA and FQGNSA. This CDR3 has 18 amino acids. With 1 base clipped from V and 0 bases from J, the junction kept 6 bases outside the gene matches. The CDR3 protein is CASSLVGLAGGSTDTQYF. DNA for the CDR3: TGTGCCAGCAGCTTAGTTGGCCTAGCGGGAGGTAGCACAGATACGCAGTATTTT.

Worth noting for this clone: Other DNA sequences in the sample encode the same CDR3. This chain connects TRBV9 to TRBJ2-7; the D gene is possibly TRBD2 (5 bases). V lost 0 bases, J lost 3 bases, and 13 bases lay in between. Germline V gene lookup returns CDR1 SGDLS and CDR2 YYNGEE. The CDR3 length is 15 residues. CDR3 sequence: CASSVGLGSNYEQYF. CDR3 nucleotides: TGTGCCAGCAGCGTAGGTCTAGGGAGCAACTACGAGCAGTACTTC.